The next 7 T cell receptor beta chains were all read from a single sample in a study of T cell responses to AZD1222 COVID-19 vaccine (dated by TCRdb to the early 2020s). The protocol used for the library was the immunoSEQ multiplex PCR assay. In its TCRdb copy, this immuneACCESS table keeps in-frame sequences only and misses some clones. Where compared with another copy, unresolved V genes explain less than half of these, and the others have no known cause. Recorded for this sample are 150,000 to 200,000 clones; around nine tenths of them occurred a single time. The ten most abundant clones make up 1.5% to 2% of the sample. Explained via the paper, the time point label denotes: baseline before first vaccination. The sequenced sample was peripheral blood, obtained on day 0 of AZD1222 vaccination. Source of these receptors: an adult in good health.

CDR3 nucleotides: TGTGCCAGCAGGGAGACAGGGGGCTATGGCTACACCTTC. This gives the protein CASRETGGYGYTF. This rearrangement joins TRBV6-5 to TRBJ1-2, with TRBD1 matching 9 bases. Germline values: CDR1 MNHEY, CDR2 SVGAGI. The V gene end was trimmed by 6 bases and the J gene end by 4 bases; junction bases not matched to a gene: 3. The CDR3 runs to 13 residues.

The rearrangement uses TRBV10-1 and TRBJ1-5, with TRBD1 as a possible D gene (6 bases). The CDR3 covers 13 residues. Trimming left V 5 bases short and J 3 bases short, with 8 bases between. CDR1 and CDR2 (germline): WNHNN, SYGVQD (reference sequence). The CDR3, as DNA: TGCGCCAGCAGTACAGGGCTCAATCAGCCCCAGCATTTT. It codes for CASSTGLNQPQHF.

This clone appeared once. CDR3 nucleotides: TGTGCCAGCAGCTTATCCCAGGCGGTCAGGGCCAACACTGAAGCTTTCTTT. Its protein is CASSLSQAVRANTEAFF. This sequence joins TRBV7-3 and TRBJ1-1, with D maybe TRBD1 (5 bases). This CDR3 has 17 residues. Germline CDR1 reads SGHTA; CDR2 reads FQGTGA. V dropped 2 bases and J dropped 2 bases, with 18 bases sitting between them.

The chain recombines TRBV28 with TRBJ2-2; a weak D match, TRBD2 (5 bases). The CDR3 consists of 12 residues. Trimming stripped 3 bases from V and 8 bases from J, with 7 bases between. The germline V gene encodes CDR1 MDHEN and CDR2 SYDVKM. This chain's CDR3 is CASSFLAGELFF. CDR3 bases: TGTGCCAGCAGTTTCCTAGCTGGGGAGCTGTTTTTT.

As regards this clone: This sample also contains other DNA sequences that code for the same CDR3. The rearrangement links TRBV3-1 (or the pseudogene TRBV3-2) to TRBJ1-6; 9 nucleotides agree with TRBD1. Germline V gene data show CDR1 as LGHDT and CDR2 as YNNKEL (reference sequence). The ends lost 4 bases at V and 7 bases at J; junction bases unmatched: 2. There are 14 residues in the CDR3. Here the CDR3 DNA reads TGTGCCAGCAGCCGAGGGACAGGGAATTCACCCCTCCACTTT. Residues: CASSRGTGNSPLHF.

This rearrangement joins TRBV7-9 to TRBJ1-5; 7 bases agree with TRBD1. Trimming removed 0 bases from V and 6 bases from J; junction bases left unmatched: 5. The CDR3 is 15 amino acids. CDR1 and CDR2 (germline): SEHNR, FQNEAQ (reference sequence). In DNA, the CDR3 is TGTGCCAGCAGCTTAGCAGGGGGCCCGGGTCAGCCCCAGCATTTT. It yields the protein CASSLAGGPGQPQHF.

This CDR3 reads CASSLTAQTVNTEAFF. The DNA of the CDR3 is TGTGCCAGCAGCTTAACCGCGCAAACGGTGAACACTGAAGCTTTCTTT. The chain combines TRBV7-3 with TRBJ1-1, with no clear D. With 0 bases removed from V and 0 bases from J, the gap between germline ends came to 11 bases. The CDR3 sequence is 16 residues long. Germline lookup yields CDR1 SGHTA and CDR2 FQGTGA.